The rows below give T cell receptor beta chains drawn from one sample of a study of blood T cell repertoires in COVID-19. TCRdb keeps only in-frame clones here, not all; method: immunoSEQ multiplex PCR. The table lists some 400,000 clones, about 89% of them singletons. Sequenced input: PBMCs or T cells enriched from blood (not recorded which). The receptors stem from a woman aged 40-49 years who had been exposed to COVID-19. Each CDR3 is given with its conserved first and last residue. D genes are given only for firm matches. Part of the rows lack a size; the others show once, few, many or a class for expanded clones.

TRBV7-3	TRBJ2-2	NA	TRBD1	TGTGCCAGCAGCCCGGATATTGGACAGGCCGGGGAGCTGTTTTTT	CASSPDIGQAGELFF
TRBV6-5	TRBJ1-5	NA	NA	TGTGCCAGCGCGGGACTGGGGAAGAGTCAGCCCCAGCATTTT	CASAGLGKSQPQHF
TRBV5-1	TRBJ1-1	NA	NA	TGCGCCAGCAGCCCAGCCAGGGGTAGTGAGTCTGAAGCTTTCTTT	CASSPARGSESEAFF
TRBV9	TRBJ2-1	NA	TRBD2	TGTGCCAGCAGCGTAGGACTAGCGGGGGGTCATGAGCAGTTCTTC	CASSVGLAGGHEQFF
TRBV29-1	TRBJ1-1	once	TRBD1	TGCAGCGTTGAAAACCGGGACAGGGGAACTGAAGCTTTCTTT	CSVENRDRGTEAFF
TRBV30	TRBJ1-2	NA	NA	TGTGCCTGGAGTGGAGTGGGGCAGAGCACTTCTAACTATGGCTACACCTTC	CAWSGVGQSTSNYGYTF
TRBV21-1	TRBJ2-5	NA	NA	TGTGCCAGCAGCTCTCGACAGGGGAAGGTGAGAGAGACCCAGTACTTC	CASSSRQGKVRETQYF
TRBV5-1	TRBJ1-3	NA	NA	TGCGCCAGCCGGCTTTCGCCGGGGGGCTCTGGAAACACCATATATTTT	CASRLSPGGSGNTIYF
TRBV21-1	TRBJ1-1	NA	NA	TGTGCCAGCAGCAAGGGAAGTCCCGGCGGGACTGAAGCTTTCTTT	CASSKGSPGGTEAFF
TRBV2	TRBJ1-2	NA	NA	TGTGCCAGTATCCCAGGGAATGGAGGCTACACCTTC	CASIPGNGGYTF
TRBV12-3/TRBV12-4	TRBJ1-6	NA	NA	TGTGCCAGCAGTGGGGGCCTTTCACCCCTCCACTTT	CASSGGLSPLHF
TRBV12-3/TRBV12-4	TRBJ1-2	NA	TRBD1	TGTGCCAGCAGTCCTCTGCAGGGGGGTGGCTACACCTTC	CASSPLQGGGYTF
TRBV6-2/TRBV6-3	TRBJ2-2	NA	TRBD2	TGTGCCAGCGGCCTGGGACTAGCGCACACCGGGGAGCTGTTTTTT	CASGLGLAHTGELFF
TRBV3-1/TRBV3-2	TRBJ1-4	NA	NA	TGTGCCAGCAGCCAAATCCGTACAACTAATGAAAAACTGTTTTTT	CASSQIRTTNEKLFF
TRBV9	TRBJ2-7	NA	TRBD1	TGTGCCAGCAGCGCCTGGGACAGCTCCTACGAGCAGTACTTC	CASSAWDSSYEQYF
TRBV27	TRBJ1-2	NA	NA	TGTGCCAGCAGTCCCTGGGGGGGAAACTATGGCTACACCTTC	CASSPWGGNYGYTF
TRBV18	TRBJ2-7	NA	NA	TGTGCCAGCTCACCACAGGAGGGGGCGTCCGCCGAGCAGTACTTC	CASSPQEGASAEQYF
TRBV29-1	TRBJ2-1	NA	NA	TGCAGCGCAGAGTGGAGTTCGGTTGAGCAGTTCTTC	CSAEWSSVEQFF
TRBV28	TRBJ1-2	NA	NA	TGTGCCAGCAGTTCGATGTCAGACTATGGCTACACCTTC	CASSSMSDYGYTF
TRBV20-1	TRBJ1-6	once	NA	TGCAGTGCTAGTAACCAGGGGACCTATAATTCACCCCTCCACTTT	CSASNQGTYNSPLHF
TRBV5-4	TRBJ2-7	few	NA	TGTGCCAGCAGCTCGGTAAGCGGGCCCTACGAGCAGTACTTC	CASSSVSGPYEQYF
TRBV29-1	TRBJ2-2	NA	TRBD1	TGCAGCGGAGGACAGGGAGGAGTCACCGGGGAGCTGTTTTTT	CSGGQGGVTGELFF
TRBV20-1	TRBJ1-2	NA	NA	TGCAGAAGAGACAGCCTCTATGGCTACACCTTC	CRRDSLYGYTF
TRBV7-3	TRBJ2-5	NA	TRBD2	TGTGCCAGCAGCCCCAGCGGGGGGCAAGAGACCCAGTACTTC	CASSPSGGQETQYF
TRBV7-9	TRBJ1-5	NA	NA	TGTGCCAGCAGCTTCTCGGGGAATAGCAATCAGCCCCAGCATTTT	CASSFSGNSNQPQHF
TRBV5-6	TRBJ1-1	NA	NA	TGTGCCAGCAGCTTTGAGGGATTGTACACTGAAGCTTTCTTT	CASSFEGLYTEAFF
TRBV12-3/TRBV12-4	TRBJ2-1	NA	NA	TGTGCCAGCAGTTTGGCGGCGTACGATGAGCAGTTCTTC	CASSLAAYDEQFF
TRBV7-2	TRBJ2-1	NA	NA	TGTGCCAGCAGCTTCTCGCGGGATGATGAGCAGTTCTTC	CASSFSRDDEQFF
TRBV7-8	TRBJ1-1	few	NA	TGTGCCAGCAGCCCAGTCCGCATAAACGTTTTCTTT	CASSPVRINVFF
TRBV11-3	TRBJ1-6	once	TRBD1	TGTGCCAGCAGCTTCGGGACAGGGTTTTCACCCCTCCACTTT	CASSFGTGFSPLHF
TRBV11-2	TRBJ1-3	NA	TRBD1	TGTGCCAGCAGCCGTCCGGGACAGGGACTCTCTGGAAACACCATATATTTT	CASSRPGQGLSGNTIYF
TRBV7-8	TRBJ1-3	NA	NA	TGTGCCAGCAGCCAAACAGGCCCGTACGGAAACACCATATATTTT	CASSQTGPYGNTIYF
TRBV6-5	TRBJ2-5	NA	TRBD1	TGTGCCAGCAGTCCCCTACGACAGGGGAGTGAGACCCAGTACTTC	CASSPLRQGSETQYF
TRBV2	TRBJ2-7	NA	NA	TGTGCCAGCAGTGAAAGCCCCGGCAGGGAGGTCGAGCAGTACTTC	CASSESPGREVEQYF
TRBV9	TRBJ1-1	NA	NA	TGTGCCAGCAGCGCCATTTCAGAAGCTTTCTTT	CASSAISEAFF
TRBV19	TRBJ1-5	NA	NA	TGTGCCAGTAGTATTCTGTCAGGGGTCGGTCAGCCCCAGCATTTT	CASSILSGVGQPQHF
TRBV24-1	TRBJ1-2	once	TRBD1	TGTGCCACCAGTGACCCAGGGACAGGGGACTATGGCTACACCTTC	CATSDPGTGDYGYTF
TRBV7-9	TRBJ2-3	NA	NA	TGTGCCAGCAGCTTAGTCTCCAGATCAGATACGCAGTATTTT	CASSLVSRSDTQYF
TRBV9	TRBJ1-3	NA	TRBD1	TGTGCCAGCAGCGTAGCTGGGGCAGGGGGCCCTGGAAACACCATATATTTT	CASSVAGAGGPGNTIYF
TRBV15	TRBJ1-1	NA	NA	TGTGCCACCAGCAGAGAAGGACAGCCGGGCACTGAAGCTTTCTTT	CATSREGQPGTEAFF
TRBV2	TRBJ1-3	NA	NA	TGTGCCCACTACGATCCCTCCTCTGGAAACACCATATATTTT	CAHYDPSSGNTIYF
TRBV5-1	TRBJ1-2	NA	TRBD1	TGCGCCAGCAGCGCCAGGGGGGAGTCCTATGGCTACACCTTC	CASSARGESYGYTF
TRBV19	TRBJ1-2	NA	NA	TGTGCCAGTAGTACCCTCGACCCGGTGACAGCTACGACTAACTATGGCTACACCTTC	CASSTLDPVTATTNYGYTF
TRBV11-3	TRBJ1-1	NA	TRBD1	TGTGCCAGCAGCTCCACAGGGGCCGGGAACACTGAAGCTTTCTTT	CASSSTGAGNTEAFF
TRBV27	TRBJ1-5	NA	NA	TGTGCCAGCAGTTCACAGGGTCCTAGCAATCAGCCCCAGCATTTT	CASSSQGPSNQPQHF
TRBV7-9	TRBJ2-5	once	NA	TGTGCCAGCAGCCAGTATAGCGAGGTCGAGACCCAGTACTTC	CASSQYSEVETQYF
TRBV30	TRBJ2-1	once	NA	TGTGCCTGGACGGTTTTCAATGAGCAGTTCTTC	CAWTVFNEQFF
TRBV5-6	TRBJ2-2	NA	NA	TGTGCCAGCAGCTTGGCCGGGACTCTTATGACCGGGGAGCTGTTTTTT	CASSLAGTLMTGELFF
TRBV2	TRBJ2-7	NA	TRBD1	TGTGCCAGCAGGCCCGGGACAGCCGACTACGAGCAGTACTTC	CASRPGTADYEQYF
TRBV7-6	TRBJ2-1	NA	NA	TGTGCCAGCAGCTTATTTTTGGAGGGGCGTGAGCAGTTCTTC	CASSLFLEGREQFF
TRBV3-1/TRBV3-2	TRBJ1-6	NA	NA	TGTGCCAGCAGCCCGCCGAGAGGGAGGGCCTATAATTCACCCCTCCACTTT	CASSPPRGRAYNSPLHF
TRBV14	TRBJ2-1	NA	NA	TGTGCCAGCAGAAAAACAGGGAGGGCAAGGGGGGAGCAGTTCTTC	CASRKTGRARGEQFF
TRBV3-1/TRBV3-2	TRBJ2-2	NA	TRBD1	TGTGCCAGCAGACACCTAGTCGACAGGGGACTCACCGGGGAGCTGTTTTTT	CASRHLVDRGLTGELFF
TRBV3-1/TRBV3-2	TRBJ2-5	NA	TRBD2	TGTGCCAGCAGCCACCTCTTCCGGGACTACCTTCAGAAGACCCAGTACTTC	CASSHLFRDYLQKTQYF
TRBV10-3	TRBJ2-1	NA	NA	TGTGCCATCAGTGAGGAAACTTACTCCTACAATGAGCAGTTCTTC	CAISEETYSYNEQFF
TRBV5-1	TRBJ1-1	NA	NA	TGCGCCAGCAGCCTGATGGGACAACCGAACACTGAAGCTTTCTTT	CASSLMGQPNTEAFF
TRBV27	TRBJ1-3	NA	TRBD1	TGTGCCAGCAGCCCTCGATTGGACAGGCCCAGTGACACCATATATTTT	CASSPRLDRPSDTIYF
TRBV9	TRBJ2-1	NA	NA	TGTGCCAGCAGCCCTAGGCCGGATACGCAGTTCTTC	CASSPRPDTQFF
TRBV19	TRBJ2-1	NA	TRBD2	TGTGCCAGTAGTATAAGTCGGACTAGCGGGAGGAGGTCCTACAATGAGCAGTTCTTC	CASSISRTSGRRSYNEQFF